This is a list of T cell receptor beta chains from one sample in a study of blood T cells in healthy people across ages. TCRdb fed the 5' RACE reads into MiXCR, producing one record per CDR3 protein. The sample consists of some 670,000 distinct CDR3 sequences, roughly half of them appearing once. The sequencing input was blood. The receptors were gathered from a woman of 80 years or more in good health. The CDR3 runs from the conserved cysteine through the conserved F or W. A D gene is named only where the DNA matches it firmly. Size values are once, few and many counts, or a class for expanded clones, and some rows have none.

V	size	D	J	CDR3	DNA
TRBV5-6	NA	NA	TRBJ2-5	CASSYLGGEQYF	TGTGCCAGCAGCTACCTGGGGGGTGAGCAGTACTTC
TRBV7-9	NA	NA	TRBJ2-4	CASSLARGIQMAKNIQYF	TGTGCCAGCAGCTTAGCAAGAGGGATCCAGATGGCCAAAAACATTCAGTACTTC
TRBV6-6	few	NA	TRBJ2-1	CASSYSRLSNNEQFF	TGTGCCAGCAGTTACTCCCGGCTAAGTAACAATGAGCAGTTCTTC
TRBV9	NA	NA	TRBJ2-1	CASSTLGPGGTNEQFF	TGTGCCAGCAGCACCCTTGGTCCGGGGGGCACGAATGAGCAGTTCTTC
TRBV7-2	NA	NA	TRBJ2-5	CASREGFREQYF	TGTGCCAGCAGGGAGGGATTTCGTGAGCAGTACTTC
TRBV29-1	NA	NA	TRBJ2-7	CSVGGTSYEQYF	TGCAGCGTGGGGGGCACCTCCTACGAGCAGTACTTC
TRBV5-1	NA	NA	TRBJ1-2	CASSINREHYGYTF	TGCGCCAGCAGCATAAACAGGGAACACTATGGCTACACCTTC
TRBV27	NA	NA	TRBJ2-5	CASSLSASGHQETQYF	TGTGCCAGCAGTTTATCGGCGTCAGGACATCAAGAGACCCAGTACTTC
TRBV7-7	NA	TRBD2	TRBJ2-1	CASSPVQRGVGEQFF	TGTGCTAGCAGCCCCGTCCAGCGGGGGGTGGGTGAGCAGTTCTTC
TRBV12-3/TRBV12-4	NA	TRBD1	TRBJ2-3	CASGVGTGVPDTQYF	TGTGCCAGCGGTGTCGGGACAGGGGTCCCAGATACGCAGTATTTT
TRBV12-3/TRBV12-4	many	TRBD2	TRBJ2-5	CASSLIQTSGKETQYF	TGTGCCAGCAGTTTAATCCAGACTAGCGGGAAAGAGACCCAGTACTTC
TRBV10-3	NA	TRBD2	TRBJ2-3	CAISLAGEDTQYF	TGTGCCATCAGCTTAGCGGGGGAAGATACGCAGTATTTT
TRBV29-1	NA	NA	TRBJ1-2	CSARAGYYGYTF	TGCAGCGCCCGCGCAGGATACTATGGCTACACCTTC
TRBV29-1	NA	NA	TRBJ1-1	CSVVPKLSNTEAFF	TGCAGCGTTGTTCCGAAGCTGTCAAACACTGAAGCTTTCTTT
TRBV5-1	NA	TRBD2	TRBJ2-7	CASSSAGTTYNEQYF	TGCGCCAGCAGCTCCGCCGGGACTACGTACAATGAGCAGTACTTC
TRBV12-3/TRBV12-4	NA	NA	TRBJ1-5	CASRHGAVSNQPQHF	TGTGCCAGCAGACATGGGGCAGTTAGCAATCAGCCCCAGCATTTT
TRBV7-9	NA	TRBD2	TRBJ2-1	CASSRIAGGRNEQFF	TGTGCCAGCAGCCGCATAGCGGGGGGGAGGAATGAGCAGTTCTTC
TRBV12-3/TRBV12-4	NA	NA	TRBJ2-7	CASSLLFYEQYF	TGTGCCAGCAGTTTGCTCTTCTACGAGCAGTACTTC
TRBV19	few	NA	TRBJ2-3	CASTPGVFKTDTQYF	TGTGCCAGTACCCCAGGGGTCTTTAAGACAGATACGCAGTATTTT
TRBV20-1	NA	NA	TRBJ1-2	CSARAEGFAGGYTF	TGCAGTGCTAGAGCGGAGGGATTCGCGGGAGGCTACACCTTC
TRBV3-1	many	NA	TRBJ1-5	CASSQEVRNQPQHF	TGTGCCAGCAGCCAAGAGGTCAGAAATCAGCCCCAGCATTTT
TRBV4-3	NA	TRBD1	TRBJ2-1	CASSQVSQGYNEQFF	TGCGCCAGCAGCCAAGTATCACAGGGGTACAATGAGCAGTTCTTC
TRBV5-1	once	TRBD2	TRBJ2-1	CASRATSGPEQFF	TGCGCCAGCAGGGCGACTAGCGGCCCTGAGCAGTTCTTC
TRBV6-4	NA	TRBD1	TRBJ2-3	CASSDSTGDTDTQYF	TGTGCCAGCAGTGACTCGACAGGGGACACAGATACGCAGTATTTT
TRBV2	few	NA	TRBJ2-7	CASTSGQNYEQYF	TGTGCCAGCACCTCTGGACAGAACTACGAGCAGTACTTC
TRBV7-7	few	NA	TRBJ2-1	CASSPPGRYNEQFF	TGTGCCAGCAGCCCGCCCGGCCGATACAATGAGCAGTTCTTC
TRBV5-5	many	NA	TRBJ2-7	CASSLALGDEQYF	TGTGCCAGCAGCCTGGCCCTGGGGGACGAGCAGTACTTC
TRBV5-1	NA	NA	TRBJ2-5	CASSLDPAGTYQETQYF	TGCGCCAGCAGCTTGGACCCGGCAGGGACGTACCAAGAGACCCAGTACTTC